The T cell receptor beta chain described here comes from a study of blood T cell repertoires in COVID-19. Study-level information: The cDNA or gDNA used as material had been derived from T cells, B-cell-depleted T cells, or PBMCs.

Profiling relied on immunoSEQ multiplex PCR, and the TCRdb table lists in-frame clones only, not all of them. The sample has 150,000 to 200,000 clones, about 80% seen once. Cohort allocation depended upon clinical history that participants reported. The germline CDR1 and CDR2 sequences are SGHAT and FQNNGV. The CDR3 runs 13 residues. Trimming shortened V by 8 bases and J by 4 bases, and 12 bases separated the two germline ends. In its sample, this clone was seen a few times. The specimen was PBMCs or T cells enriched from blood (not recorded which). The chain carries TRBV11-2 and TRBJ2-1, with D maybe TRBD1 (7 bases). This TCR came from a woman between 55 and 75 years old who had recovered from COVID-19. The CDR3 bases are TGTGCCAGCGCGGGGACAGCATACAATGAGCAGTTCTTC. Amino acids: CASAGTAYNEQFF.